Sequencing of this T cell receptor (beta chain) was carried out in a study of cytomegalovirus exposure and HLA in healthy donors. As regards this clone: The antigen remains unidentified.

Study-wide points: There were some public TCRs occurring in many donors, but most TCR sequences were rare. The investigators catalogued about 170 TCR beta chains as cytomegalovirus-associated. TCR beta sequences numbering over 15,000 were associated with HLA alleles at 0.05 false discovery rate in a later analysis.

Vbeta (60) and Jbeta (13) primers were used in the PCR. Data came from immunoSEQ multiplex PCR; TCRdb stores just in-frame clones and leaves some out. The data contain under 250,000 clones, almost 85% of them singletons. CDR3 length equals 13 residues. The germline gives CDR1 MNHNY, CDR2 SVGAGI (reference sequence). Trimming removed 3 bases from V and 15 bases from J; junction bases left unmatched: 9. V gene TRBV6-6 combines with J gene TRBJ1-5; TRBD1 aligns across 9 bases. Sequencing was done on a sample of PBMCs. The origin of this receptor is a woman in her forties or fifties in good health and CMV-seronegative. The CDR3 nucleotides read TGTGCCAGCAGTTATTCCGGGACAGGGATTGGGCATTTT. This translates into CASSYSGTGIGHF.